The rows below give T cell receptor beta chains drawn from one sample of a study of blood T cell repertoires in COVID-19. The method was immunoSEQ multiplex PCR; TCRdb's version includes in-frame clones alone and lacks a portion of them. The table has approximately 250,000 clones, about 87% seen once; the top ten hold over 3.5%. Sequencing was performed on PBMCs or T cells enriched from blood (not recorded which). These receptors came from a woman aged 25 to 39 with acute COVID-19. CDR3s include the opening cysteine and the closing phenylalanine or tryptophan. Each record gives: J gene, D gene, V gene, clone size, CDR3 DNA, CDR3 protein. A D gene is named only where the DNA matches it firmly. Clone size appears in some rows only: once, few, many, or a class for an expanded clone.

>TRBJ2-5|-|TRBV30|-
TGTGCCTGGAGTGTAATTATGAGCGGAGGAGAGACCCAGTACTTC
CAWSVIMSGGETQYF
>TRBJ2-1|-|TRBV29-1|-
TGCAGCGTTGAAGATCGGGATAGCCACACCTACAATGAGCAGTTCTTC
CSVEDRDSHTYNEQFF
>TRBJ2-3|-|TRBV3-1/TRBV3-2|-
TGTGCCAGCAGCCAAGTTGAGGGTACAGATACGCAGTATTTT
CASSQVEGTDTQYF
>TRBJ2-1|TRBD2|TRBV7-3|-
TGTGCCAGCAGCCCCTCACTCGGGGGGGAGCAGTTCTTC
CASSPSLGGEQFF
>TRBJ2-1|-|TRBV6-5|-
TGTGCCAGCGGGCCCGAGAGCTCCTACAATGAGCAGTTCTTC
CASGPESSYNEQFF
>TRBJ2-1|TRBD2|TRBV24-1|-
TGTGCCACCTCTCGACTAGCGGGGAACTACAATGAGCAGTTCTTC
CATSRLAGNYNEQFF
>TRBJ2-7|TRBD2|TRBV2|-
TGTGCCAGCAGTGAATGGGGCGGACTAGCGGAGACCTCCTACGAGCAGTACTTC
CASSEWGGLAETSYEQYF
>TRBJ2-1|TRBD1|TRBV7-9|-
TGTGCCAGCAGCTTAGCGCCACAGGGGGGAGATGAGCAGTTCTTC
CASSLAPQGGDEQFF
>TRBJ1-2|-|TRBV4-1|-
TGCGCCAGCAGCCAAGGTCCGGCCCCAGGAGGCTACACCTTC
CASSQGPAPGGYTF
>TRBJ1-2|-|TRBV27|-
TGTGCCAGCAGTTTAGCACTGAACTATGGCTACACCTTC
CASSLALNYGYTF
>TRBJ1-1|TRBD1|TRBV28|-
TGTGCCAGCAGTTCTACGACAGGGGTGAACACTGAAGCTTTCTTT
CASSSTTGVNTEAFF
>TRBJ2-2|TRBD1|TRBV27|-
TGTGCCAGCAGCACCGGGACAGTCCGGGAGCTGTTTTTT
CASSTGTVRELFF
>TRBJ2-1|-|TRBV5-6|once
TGTGCCAGCAGCCTCGGCAGGGGCCGGGATGAGCAGTTCTTC
CASSLGRGRDEQFF